Below, 16 T cell receptor beta chains from the same sample are listed, as sequenced in a study of cytomegalovirus exposure and HLA in healthy donors. It was with 60 Vbeta and 13 Jbeta primers that the PCR ran. Profiled with immunoSEQ multiplex PCR; TCRdb holds only in-frame clones, not every one. The table has roughly 180,000 clones, 65% to 85% seen once. What was sequenced was PBMCs. The receptors shown here come from a boy aged 2 to 9 in good health and CMV-seronegative.

The chain has TRBV18 and TRBJ1-2, with 8 bases fitting TRBD1. The CDR3 covers 13 residues. Germline-derived CDR1 and CDR2 are KGHSH and LQKENI. Losses at the gene ends were 3 bases for V and 3 bases for J; bases not matched to a gene: 0. CDR3 sequence: CASSPTGDYGYTF. CDR3 coding DNA: TGTGCCAGCTCACCGACAGGGGACTATGGCTACACCTTC.

J is TRBJ2-1 and V is TRBV2, with D possibly being TRBD2 (5 bases). The CDR3 extends over 15 amino acids. Germline V lookup: CDR1 SNHLY, CDR2 FYNNEI. The V end lost 6 bases, the J end lost 0 bases, and 12 bases lay between the germline ends. Here the CDR3 reads CASRAGLGSYNEQFF. As DNA, the CDR3 is TGTGCCAGCAGAGCAGGACTTGGCTCCTACAATGAGCAGTTCTTC.

The rearrangement uses TRBV9 and TRBJ1-4; TRBD1 agrees at 8 bases. Looked up from germline, CDR1 is SGDLS and CDR2 is YYNGEE. CDR3 size: 20 residues. V dropped 0 bases and J dropped 0; count of bases not matched to a gene: 13. For the CDR3, the DNA is TGTGCCAGCAGCGTAGAATCCGGTTGGACAGGGTTATCAACTAATGAAAAACTGTTTTTT. It translates to CASSVESGWTGLSTNEKLFF.

The V and J genes are TRBV5-6 and TRBJ1-2; D may be TRBD1 (6 bases). The ends were cut back, 4 bases at V and 3 bases at J, with 19 bases in the middle. The length of the CDR3 is 16 residues. The germline gives CDR1 SGHDT, CDR2 YYEEEE. The CDR3 loop reads CASSAKKLQGHYGYTF. DNA of the CDR3: TGTGCCAGCAGCGCGAAAAAATTACAGGGACACTATGGCTACACCTTC.

The V call is TRBV5-1, the J call TRBJ2-7, with 8 bases lining up with TRBD1. J gave up 5 bases and V 4 bases, and 8 bases lay outside the gene matches. The germline gives CDR1 SGHRS, CDR2 YFSETQ. CDR3 length equals 14 residues. The CDR3 protein is CASSPDRELDEQYF. The CDR3, as DNA: TGCGCCAGCAGCCCGGACAGGGAATTGGACGAGCAGTACTTC.

The rearrangement joins TRBV10-3 to TRBJ2-7; D possibly corresponds to TRBD1 (6 bases). The germline V gene encodes CDR1 ENHRY and CDR2 SYGVKD. The CDR3 is 17 residues long. The ends were cut back, 8 bases at V and 1 base at J, with 24 bases in the middle. In DNA form, the CDR3 reads TGTGCCATCGAGTACCCTCCGCACAGGGTTTGGTCCTACGAGCAGTACGTC. Translated, it gives CAIEYPPHRVWSYEQYV.

V gene TRBV11-2 combines with J gene TRBJ2-7; D is undetermined. The CDR3 runs 11 residues. Germline CDR1 SGHAT, CDR2 FQNNGV. Trimming took 5 bases from V and 0 from J, leaving 2 bases between them. CDR3: CASSHSYEQYF. As DNA, the CDR3 is TGTGCCAGCAGCCACTCCTACGAGCAGTACTTC.

This clone was detected once. The chain links TRBV5-6 to TRBJ2-1; tentative D call: TRBD2 (7 bases). Germline assignment: CDR1 SGHDT and CDR2 YYEEEE. V was cut by 2 bases and J by 6 bases, with 15 bases left in between. The CDR3 is 15 residues long. The CDR3 DNA sequence: TGTGCCAGCAGCTTTCGGGGGGCGCAGGGCAATGAGCAGTTCTTC. It translates to CASSFRGAQGNEQFF.

J is TRBJ2-5 and V is TRBV5-4; no firm D call. The CDR3 runs to 13 residues. CDR1 and CDR2 (germline): SGHNT, YYREEE (reference sequence). Trimming shortened V by 0 bases and J by 2 bases, and 5 bases separated the two germline ends. The CDR3 here is CASSLEQQETQYF. The CDR3 DNA is TGTGCCAGCAGCTTGGAGCAACAAGAGACCCAGTACTTC.

The rearrangement links TRBV29-1 to TRBJ1-1; perhaps TRBD1 as D (5 bases). Trimming took 7 bases from V and 4 from J, leaving 22 bases between them. In germline, CDR1 is SQVTM, CDR2 ANQGSEA. The CDR3 totals 15 residues. CDR3 amino acids: CSGLQGIGRGTEAFF. CDR3 DNA sequence: TGCAGCGGGCTCCAGGGTATAGGGAGGGGCACTGAAGCTTTCTTT.

The chain employs TRBV2 and TRBJ2-2; D possibly corresponds to TRBD2 (6 bases). CDR1 is SNHLY and CDR2 is FYNNEI in the germline V gene. There are 18 residues in the CDR3. The germline V and J ends were trimmed by 0 bases and 2 bases, with 16 bases remaining between them. CDR3 protein: CASSEAFGVAANTGELFF. The CDR3 DNA reads as TGTGCCAGCAGTGAAGCGTTTGGAGTAGCGGCAAACACCGGGGAGCTGTTTTTT.

CDR3 residues: CASSHTIGSKNTEAFF. As DNA, the CDR3 is TGCGCCAGCAGCCATACTATTGGTAGCAAGAACACTGAAGCTTTCTTT. The chain combines TRBV4-1 with TRBJ1-1, with D unresolved. This CDR3 spans 16 amino acids. Deletions cut 3 bases from V and 1 base from J, with 15 bases between. The germline gives CDR1 MGHRA, CDR2 YSYEKL.

In its sample, this clone was seen a few times. The chain recombines TRBV11-1 with TRBJ1-6; D possibly corresponds to TRBD1 (6 bases). Germline lookup yields CDR1 SGHAT and CDR2 FQDESV (reference sequence). The V gene lost 5 bases and the J gene lost 5 bases, with 7 bases spanning the gap. The CDR3 length is 13 residues. The CDR3: CASSQGNNSPLHF. CDR3 DNA sequence: TGTGCCAGCAGCCAGGGGAATAATTCACCCCTCCACTTT. The full variable domain, with the rest looked up from reference TRBV11-1 and TRBJ1-6, is EAEVAQSPRYKITEKSQAVAFWCDPISGHATLYWYRQILGQGPELLVQFQDESVVDDSQLPKDRFSAERLKGVDSTLKIQPAELGDSAMYLCASSQGNNSPLHFGNGTRLTVT.

CDR3 sequence reads: CASSLVGQGAGYTF. As DNA, the CDR3 is TGCGCCAGCAGCTTGGTTGGACAGGGGGCGGGCTACACCTTC. The chain carries TRBV5-1 and TRBJ1-2; 11 bases agree with TRBD1. The CDR3 extends over 14 amino acids. V lost 0 bases, J lost 8 bases, and 3 bases stayed unmatched. The V gene's germline CDR1 is SGHRS and CDR2 YFSETQ.

This clone was found a few times. Other DNA sequences of this sample code for an identical CDR3. V is TRBV6-1 and J is TRBJ1-1; TRBD1 agrees at 9 bases. This CDR3 has 13 residues. Germline values: CDR1 MNHNS, CDR2 SASEGT. After removal of 4 bases from V and 4 bases from J, the junction contained 1 base not matched to a gene. CDR3 in amino acids: CASSGQGVTEAFF. The CDR3 DNA reads as TGTGCCAGCAGTGGACAGGGGGTCACTGAAGCTTTCTTT.

V gene TRBV7-2 combines with J gene TRBJ2-2; 12 bases fit TRBD2. The CDR3 length is 16 residues. V shed 5 bases and J 4 bases; nucleotides not matched to a gene: 5. Looked up from germline, CDR1 is SGHTA and CDR2 is FQGNSA. CDR3 coding DNA: TGTGCCAGCAGCCACGGACTAGCGGGACGCACCGGGGAGCTGTTTTTT. This translates into CASSHGLAGRTGELFF.